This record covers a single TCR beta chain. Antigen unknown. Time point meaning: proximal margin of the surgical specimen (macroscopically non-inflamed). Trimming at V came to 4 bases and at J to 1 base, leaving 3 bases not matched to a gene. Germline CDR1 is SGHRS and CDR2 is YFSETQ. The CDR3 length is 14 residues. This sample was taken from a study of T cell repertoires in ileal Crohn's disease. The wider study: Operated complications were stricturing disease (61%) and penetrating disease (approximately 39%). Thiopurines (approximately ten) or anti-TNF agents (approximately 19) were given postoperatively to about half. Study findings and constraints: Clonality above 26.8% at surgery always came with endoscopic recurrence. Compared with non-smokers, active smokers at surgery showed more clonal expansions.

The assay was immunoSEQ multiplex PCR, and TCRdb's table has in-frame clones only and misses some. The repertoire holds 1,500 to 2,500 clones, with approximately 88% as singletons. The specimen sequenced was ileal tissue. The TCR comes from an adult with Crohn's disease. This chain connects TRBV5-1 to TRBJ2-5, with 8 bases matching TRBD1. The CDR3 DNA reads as TGCGCCAGCAGCCCCGGACAGGGCCAAGAGACCCAGTACTTC. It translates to CASSPGQGQETQYF.